Listed below are T cell receptor beta chains from one sample, sequenced in a study of blood T cell repertoires in COVID-19. Profiling relied on immunoSEQ multiplex PCR, and the TCRdb table lists in-frame clones only, not all of them. The sample includes roughly 410,000 clones, more than 70% of them seen just once. The sample was peripheral blood. The source of these receptors is a man aged 40-50 years with acute or convalescent COVID-19. CDR3s include the opening cysteine and the closing phenylalanine or tryptophan. A D gene is named only where the DNA matches it firmly. Rows may omit the clone size; those that give it use once, few, many or a size class.

>-|TRBV5-1|-|TRBJ1-2
CASSLAGDYGYTF
TGCGCCAGCAGCTTGGCGGGGGACTATGGCTACACCTTC
>-|TRBV30|TRBD1|TRBJ2-1
CAWQVGGVGNEQFF
TGTGCCTGGCAGGTAGGGGGCGTAGGCAATGAGCAGTTCTTC
>few|TRBV27|TRBD2|TRBJ2-1
CASSLGLAGVGVNEQFF
TGTGCCAGCAGTTTAGGACTAGCGGGAGTAGGTGTGAATGAGCAGTTCTTC
>-|TRBV9|-|TRBJ1-2
CASSVGGGYGYTF
TGTGCCAGCAGCGTAGGAGGCGGCTATGGCTACACCTTC
>once|TRBV18|-|TRBJ2-4
CASSPSRTENIQYF
TGTGCCAGCTCACCATCAAGGACAGAAAACATTCAGTACTTC
>-|TRBV5-1|TRBD1|TRBJ1-2
CASGQGDANYGYTF
TGCGCCAGTGGACAGGGGGACGCTAACTATGGCTACACCTTC
>-|TRBV10-1|TRBD1|TRBJ2-7
CASSAGTGDEQYF
TGCGCCAGCAGTGCCGGGACAGGGGACGAGCAGTACTTC
>-|TRBV29-1|TRBD1|TRBJ2-7
CSVGTGKGDEQYF
TGCAGCGTGGGGACAGGGAAAGGCGACGAGCAGTACTTC
>once|TRBV27|-|TRBJ1-1
CASSLSLSSGEAFF
TGTGCCAGCAGTTTGTCCCTGTCTTCAGGGGAAGCTTTCTTT
>once|TRBV27|-|TRBJ1-3
CASSPATRQDRNTIYF
TGTGCCAGCAGCCCGGCGACGCGACAGGACCGAAACACCATATATTTT
>-|TRBV30|-|TRBJ1-4
CAWDAGQKLFF
TGTGCCTGGGACGCGGGGCAAAAACTGTTTTTT
>few|TRBV3-1/TRBV3-2|-|TRBJ2-1
CASSLDTRSINEQFF
TGTGCCAGCAGTCTTGACACGAGAAGTATTAATGAGCAGTTCTTC
>-|TRBV4-3|-|TRBJ2-1
CASSHNSYNEQFF
TGCGCCAGCAGCCATAACTCCTACAATGAGCAGTTCTTC
>once|TRBV27|TRBD1|TRBJ1-6
CASSLTGVVSYNSPLHF
TGTGCCAGCAGTTTAACAGGGGTAGTCTCCTATAATTCACCCCTCCACTTT
>once|TRBV28|-|TRBJ1-2
CASSLAEAGQQLNYGYTF
TGTGCCAGCAGTTTAGCAGAGGCAGGGCAACAACTTAACTATGGCTACACCTTC
>-|TRBV6-2/TRBV6-3|-|TRBJ1-6
CASSLNQGFRYNSPLHF
TGTGCCAGCAGCCTCAATCAGGGCTTCCGTTATAATTCACCCCTCCACTTT
>-|TRBV4-3|TRBD1|TRBJ2-7
CASSPGQGGYEQYF
TGCGCCAGCAGCCCGGGACAGGGGGGCTACGAGCAGTACTTC
>-|TRBV27|-|TRBJ2-7
CASSLNPAGVPYEQYF
TGTGCCAGCAGTTTAAATCCCGCAGGGGTCCCCTACGAGCAGTACTTC
>-|TRBV5-5|TRBD1|TRBJ1-2
CASTLVLDRAYGYTF
TGTGCCAGCACCCTGGTCCTGGACAGGGCTTATGGCTACACCTTC
>-|TRBV6-5|TRBD1|TRBJ1-1
CASSLRQGTEAFF
TGTGCCAGCAGTCTGCGACAGGGGACTGAAGCTTTCTTT
>-|TRBV5-1|TRBD1|TRBJ1-2
CASSTNGQARGYTF
TGCGCCAGCAGCACCAATGGACAGGCGAGGGGCTACACCTTC
>once|TRBV4-1|TRBD2|TRBJ2-4
CASSQVAGGHPSTHIQYF
TGCGCCAGCAGCCAAGTAGCGGGAGGACACCCCTCTACACACATTCAGTACTTC
>-|TRBV18|-|TRBJ2-2
CASSPLASGGTGELFF
TGTGCCAGCTCACCATTGGCTTCAGGTGGCACCGGGGAGCTGTTTTTT
>-|TRBV4-2|TRBD1|TRBJ2-2
CASSQNRGTGELFF
TGTGCCAGCAGCCAAAACAGGGGAACCGGGGAGCTGTTTTTT
>-|TRBV7-3|TRBD2|TRBJ2-1
CASSPTPTSGGYNEQFF
TGTGCCAGCAGCCCGACTCCGACTAGCGGCGGGTACAATGAGCAGTTCTTC
>-|TRBV2|-|TRBJ2-5
CASSEFIPQETQYF
TGTGCCAGCAGTGAATTCATCCCCCAAGAGACCCAGTACTTC
>-|TRBV28|TRBD1|TRBJ1-4
CASSHGQESEKLFF
TGTGCCAGCAGCCACGGACAGGAGAGTGAAAAACTGTTTTTT
>-|TRBV29-1|-|TRBJ1-3
CSVEGGSGNTIYF
TGCAGCGTTGAGGGGGGCTCTGGAAACACCATATATTTT
>-|TRBV12-5|-|TRBJ1-5
CASGGSGDQPQHF
TGTGCTAGTGGAGGGAGCGGTGATCAGCCCCAGCATTTT
>-|TRBV19|-|TRBJ1-2
CASSIAEGSEGYTF
TGTGCCAGTAGTATAGCGGAGGGGTCAGAGGGCTACACCTTC
>once|TRBV5-4|-|TRBJ2-1
CASSQRQYRYNEQFF
TGTGCCAGCAGCCAGAGACAGTACCGCTACAATGAGCAGTTCTTC
>-|TRBV3-1/TRBV3-2|-|TRBJ2-7
CASSQAVLGDEQYF
TGTGCCAGCAGCCAAGCTGTCTTAGGAGACGAGCAGTACTTC
>-|TRBV27|TRBD1|TRBJ2-7
CASSSGQGRYEQYF
TGTGCCAGCAGTTCGGGACAGGGACGCTACGAGCAGTACTTC
>-|TRBV5-1|-|TRBJ2-1
CASSLDVGGNEQFF
TGCGCCAGCAGCTTGGACGTCGGGGGTAATGAGCAGTTCTTC
>-|TRBV6-9|-|TRBJ2-2
CASSYLELGMRAGELFF
TGTGCCAGCAGTTACCTAGAACTGGGGATGAGGGCCGGGGAGCTGTTTTTT
>-|TRBV5-4|TRBD2|TRBJ2-7
CASRASGGHEQYF
TGTGCCAGCCGGGCTAGCGGGGGCCACGAGCAGTACTTC
>-|TRBV5-6|-|TRBJ2-3
CASSPGSRGTDTQYF
TGTGCCAGCAGCCCCGGAAGTCGGGGCACAGATACGCAGTATTTT
>-|TRBV4-1|TRBD1|TRBJ2-1
CASSPPGQASYNEQFF
TGCGCCAGCAGCCCCCCGGGACAGGCATCCTACAATGAGCAGTTCTTC
>-|TRBV9|TRBD1|TRBJ2-7
CASSVGGQGASYEQYF
TGTGCCAGCAGCGTAGGAGGACAGGGGGCGTCCTACGAGCAGTACTTC
>-|TRBV12-3/TRBV12-4|-|TRBJ1-2
CASSLSQASLGTF
TGTGCCAGCAGTTTATCCCAGGCCTCCTTAGGCACCTTC
>-|TRBV4-2|-|TRBJ1-1
CASSQPDDRGAFF
TGTGCCAGCAGCCAACCTGATGATAGGGGAGCTTTCTTT
>-|TRBV7-9|-|TRBJ1-5
CASSLFLGPRGNQPQHF
TGTGCCAGCAGCTTATTTTTGGGTCCCCGGGGCAATCAGCCCCAGCATTTT
>once|TRBV10-1|-|TRBJ2-7
CASSESGTSHEQYF
TGCGCCAGCAGTGAGTCGGGGACTTCCCACGAGCAGTACTTC
>-|TRBV5-1|TRBD2|TRBJ2-1
CASSDGTSIYNEQFF
TGCGCCAGCAGCGACGGGACTAGCATCTACAATGAGCAGTTCTTC
>few|TRBV13|-|TRBJ2-3
CASSKEADTQYF
TGTGCCAGCAGCAAAGAGGCAGATACGCAGTATTTT
>few|TRBV5-1|-|TRBJ2-2
CASSLAQITGELFF
TGCGCCAGCAGCTTGGCGCAGATCACCGGGGAGCTGTTTTTT
>-|TRBV6-4|-|TRBJ1-1
CASRAPARRDNTEAFF
TGTGCCAGCAGGGCTCCCGCTCGGCGGGATAACACTGAAGCTTTCTTT
>-|TRBV7-9|TRBD1|TRBJ1-6
CASSLDEDRTRGFNSPLHF
TGTGCCAGCAGCTTAGACGAGGACAGGACCCGGGGCTTTAATTCACCCCTCCACTTT
>-|TRBV12-2|-|TRBJ1-2
CASRFPRREGGYTF
TGTGCAAGTCGCTTTCCTCGCAGGGAGGGTGGCTACACCTTC
>once|TRBV12-3/TRBV12-4|TRBD1|TRBJ1-2
CASSWTGDGYTF
TGTGCCAGCAGTTGGACAGGGGATGGCTACACCTTC